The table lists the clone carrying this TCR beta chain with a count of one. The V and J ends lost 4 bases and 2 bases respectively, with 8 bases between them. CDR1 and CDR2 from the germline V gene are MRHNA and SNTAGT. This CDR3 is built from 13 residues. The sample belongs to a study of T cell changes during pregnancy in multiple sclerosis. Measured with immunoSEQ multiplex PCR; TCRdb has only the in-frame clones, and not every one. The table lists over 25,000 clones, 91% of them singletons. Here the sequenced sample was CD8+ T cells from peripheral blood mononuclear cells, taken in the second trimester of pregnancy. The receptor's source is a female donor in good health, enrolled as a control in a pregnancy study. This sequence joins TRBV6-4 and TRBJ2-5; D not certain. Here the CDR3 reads CASSVREQETQYF. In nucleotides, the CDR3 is TGTGCCAGCAGTGTGCGAGAACAAGAGACCCAGTACTTC.